This entry lists 7 T cell receptor beta chains sequenced from one sample in a study of blood T cell repertoires in COVID-19. Using immunoSEQ multiplex PCR, the repertoire was profiled, and TCRdb retains in-frame clones only, with some absent. This sample has over 100,000 clones, with 70% to 85% found just once. Specimen: peripheral blood. The origin of the receptors is a woman aged 65 to 85 with acute or convalescent COVID-19.

The chain links TRBV5-8 to TRBJ1-2; 11 positions agree with TRBD1. The germline gives CDR1 SGHTS, CDR2 YDEGEE. The trim removed 2 bases at V and 4 bases at J, leaving 7 bases unmatched. The CDR3 is made up of 16 amino acids. CDR3 amino acids: CASSFTGTGGTYGYTF. CDR3 sequence (DNA): TGTGCCAGCAGCTTTACCGGGACAGGGGGGACCTATGGCTACACCTTC.

A single count supports this clone. The rearrangement uses TRBV10-3 and TRBJ2-3; D uncertain. The V gene's germline CDR1 is ENHRY and CDR2 SYGVKD. V was cut by 4 bases and J by 3 bases, with 8 bases left in between. This CDR3 spans 13 amino acids. The CDR3 DNA follows: TGTGCCATCAGTGGCCAGTGGACAGATACGCAGTATTTT. Translating it yields CAISGQWTDTQYF.

The V gene is TRBV7-8, the J gene TRBJ1-2; D call uncertain. Germline values: CDR1 SGHVS, CDR2 FQNEAQ. The CDR3 length is 14 residues. V lost 0 bases and J 4 bases, leaving 9 bases between the germline ends. The CDR3 bases are TGTGCCAGCAGCTTAGCGGCAGACTCCTATGGCTACACCTTC. Residues: CASSLAADSYGYTF.

V usage is TRBV30 and J usage is TRBJ1-2; a weak D match, TRBD1 (6 bases). The V and J ends lost 2 bases and 1 base respectively, with 11 bases between them. CDR3 size: 14 residues. Germline assignment: CDR1 GTSNPN and CDR2 SVGIG (reference sequence). For the CDR3, the DNA is TGTGCCTGGAGTAGGACAGATAATAACTATGGCTACACCTTC. Its protein product is CAWSRTDNNYGYTF.

This chain joins TRBV7-6 and TRBJ2-5; 9 nucleotides align to TRBD2. This CDR3 is 14 amino acids long. The V gene's germline CDR1 is SGHVS and CDR2 FNYEAQ. The ends lost 4 bases at V and 7 bases at J; junction bases unmatched: 7. The CDR3 is CASSSPEAGGTQYF. In DNA, the CDR3 is TGTGCCAGCAGCTCCCCCGAAGCGGGGGGGACCCAGTACTTC.

V usage is TRBV5-4 and J usage is TRBJ1-1; a possible D gene is TRBD1 (5 bases). The CDR3 extends over 15 amino acids. The V end lost 4 bases, the J end lost 4 bases, and 17 bases lay between the germline ends. Germline V gene sequence: CDR1 SGHNT, CDR2 YYREEE (reference sequence). CDR3 amino acids: CASSRDSQAPTEAFF. CDR3 bases: TGTGCCAGCAGCCGGGACTCACAAGCCCCCACTGAAGCTTTCTTT.

The genes are TRBV30 and TRBJ1-4, with a weak D call TRBD1 (6 bases). Germline loops: CDR1 GTSNPN, CDR2 SVGIG (reference sequence). V shed 4 bases and J shed 7 bases, with 13 bases lying between them. The length of the CDR3 is 13 residues. CDR3 protein: CAWNQGQIEKLFF. CDR3 DNA sequence: TGTGCCTGGAACCAGGGACAAATTGAAAAACTGTTTTTT.